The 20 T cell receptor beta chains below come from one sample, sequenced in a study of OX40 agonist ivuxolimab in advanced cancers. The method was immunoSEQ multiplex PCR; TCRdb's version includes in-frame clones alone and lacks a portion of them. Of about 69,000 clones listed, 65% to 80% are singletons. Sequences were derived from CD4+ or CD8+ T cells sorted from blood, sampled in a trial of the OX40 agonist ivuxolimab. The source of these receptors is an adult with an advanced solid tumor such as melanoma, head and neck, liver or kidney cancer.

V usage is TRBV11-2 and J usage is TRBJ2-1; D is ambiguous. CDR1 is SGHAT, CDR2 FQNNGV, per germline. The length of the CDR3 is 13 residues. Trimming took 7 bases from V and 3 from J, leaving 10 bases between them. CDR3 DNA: TGTGCCAGCAACCGACTTAACTACAATGAGCAGTTCTTC. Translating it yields CASNRLNYNEQFF. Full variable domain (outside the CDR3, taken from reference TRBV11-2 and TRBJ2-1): EAGVAQSPRYKIIEKRQSVAFWCNPISGHATLYWYQQILGQGPKLLIQFQNNGVVDDSQLPKDRFSAERLKGVDSTLKIQPAKLEDSAVYLCASNRLNYNEQFFGPGTRLTVL.

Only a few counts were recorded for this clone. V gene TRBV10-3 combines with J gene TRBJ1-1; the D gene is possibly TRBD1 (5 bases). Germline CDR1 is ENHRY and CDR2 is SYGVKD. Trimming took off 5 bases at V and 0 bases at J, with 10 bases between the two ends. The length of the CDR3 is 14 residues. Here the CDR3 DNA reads TGTGCCATCAGTCCTGGGGCAGTGAACACTGAAGCTTTCTTT. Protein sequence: CAISPGAVNTEAFF.

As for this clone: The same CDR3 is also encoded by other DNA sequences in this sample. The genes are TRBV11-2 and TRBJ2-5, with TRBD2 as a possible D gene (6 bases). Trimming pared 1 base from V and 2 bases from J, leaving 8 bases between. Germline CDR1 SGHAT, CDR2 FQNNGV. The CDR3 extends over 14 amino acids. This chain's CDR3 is CASSLVGGQETQYF. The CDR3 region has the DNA TGTGCCAGCAGCTTAGTTGGGGGGCAAGAGACCCAGTACTTC.

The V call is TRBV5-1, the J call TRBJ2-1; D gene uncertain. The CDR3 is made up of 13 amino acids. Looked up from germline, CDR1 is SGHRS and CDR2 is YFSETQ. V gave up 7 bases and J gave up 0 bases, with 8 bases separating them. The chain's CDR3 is CASQRDSYNEQFF. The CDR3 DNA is TGCGCCAGCCAACGCGACTCCTACAATGAGCAGTTCTTC. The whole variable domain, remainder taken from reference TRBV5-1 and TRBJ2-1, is KAGVTQTPRYLIKTRGQQVTLSCSPISGHRSVSWYQQTPGQGLQFLFEYFSETQRNKGNFPGRFSGRQFSNSRSEMNVSTLELGDSALYLCASQRDSYNEQFFGPGTRLTVL.

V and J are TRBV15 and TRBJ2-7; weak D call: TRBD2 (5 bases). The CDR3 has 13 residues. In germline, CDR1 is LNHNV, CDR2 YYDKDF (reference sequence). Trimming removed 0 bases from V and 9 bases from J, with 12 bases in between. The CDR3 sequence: CATSRERAVGQYF. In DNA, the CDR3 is TGTGCCACCAGCAGAGAGAGGGCTGTGGGGCAGTACTTC.

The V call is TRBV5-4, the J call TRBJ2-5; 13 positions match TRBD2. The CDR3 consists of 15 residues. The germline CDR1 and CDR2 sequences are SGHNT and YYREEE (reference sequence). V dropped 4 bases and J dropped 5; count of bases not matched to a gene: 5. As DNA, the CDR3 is TGTGCCAGCAGCCTTACTAGCGGGGGGGTGGAGACCCAGTACTTC. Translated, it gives CASSLTSGGVETQYF.

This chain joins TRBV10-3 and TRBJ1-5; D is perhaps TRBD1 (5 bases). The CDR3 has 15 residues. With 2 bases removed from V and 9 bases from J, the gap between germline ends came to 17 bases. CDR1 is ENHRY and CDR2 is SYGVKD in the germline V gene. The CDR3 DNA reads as TGTGCCATCAGTGAGGCAGGGCAGGGATCTCTGCCCCAGCATTTT. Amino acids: CAISEAGQGSLPQHF.

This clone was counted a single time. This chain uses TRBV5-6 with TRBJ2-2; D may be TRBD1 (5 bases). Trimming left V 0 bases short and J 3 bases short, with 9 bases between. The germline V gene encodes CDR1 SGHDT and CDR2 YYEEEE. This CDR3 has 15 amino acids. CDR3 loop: CASSLGAGHTGELFF. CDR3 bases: TGTGCCAGCAGCTTGGGGGCAGGGCACACCGGGGAGCTGTTTTTT.

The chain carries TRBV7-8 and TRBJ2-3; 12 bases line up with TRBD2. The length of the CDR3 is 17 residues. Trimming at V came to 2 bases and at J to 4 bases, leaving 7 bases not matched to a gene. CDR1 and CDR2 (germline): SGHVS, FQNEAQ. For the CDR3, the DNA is TGTGCCAGCAGCTTAAGCCCGACTAGCGGGAGAGCAGATACGCAGTATTTT. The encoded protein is CASSLSPTSGRADTQYF.

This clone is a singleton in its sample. The CDR3 DNA reads TGTGCCACCAGCAGAGATGGACGGACGAACACTGAAGCTTTCTTT. Residues: CATSRDGRTNTEAFF. This rearrangement joins TRBV15 to TRBJ1-1; D is undetermined. Germline CDR1 is LNHNV and CDR2 is YYDKDF (reference sequence). The CDR3 is made up of 15 amino acids. Trimming pared 0 bases from V and 1 base from J, leaving 9 bases between.

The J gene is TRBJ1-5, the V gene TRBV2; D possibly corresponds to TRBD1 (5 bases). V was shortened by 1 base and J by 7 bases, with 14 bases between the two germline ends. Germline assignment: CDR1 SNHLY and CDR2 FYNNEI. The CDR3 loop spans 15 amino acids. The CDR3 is CASSEESGVGQPQHF. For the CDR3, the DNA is TGTGCCAGCAGTGAAGAATCGGGGGTTGGGCAGCCCCAGCATTTT.

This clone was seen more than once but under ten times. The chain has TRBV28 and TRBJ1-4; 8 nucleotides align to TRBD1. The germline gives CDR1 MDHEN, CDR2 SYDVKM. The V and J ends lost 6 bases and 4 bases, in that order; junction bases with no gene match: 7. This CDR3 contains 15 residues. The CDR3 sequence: CASSGGQGYNEKLFF. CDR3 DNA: TGTGCCAGCAGCGGCGGACAGGGATATAATGAAAAACTGTTTTTT.

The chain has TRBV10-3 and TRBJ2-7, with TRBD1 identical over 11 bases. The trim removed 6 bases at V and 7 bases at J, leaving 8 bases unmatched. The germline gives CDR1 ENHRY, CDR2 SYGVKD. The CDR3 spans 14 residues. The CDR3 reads CAISPGTGGKEQYF. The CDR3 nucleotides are TGTGCCATCAGCCCCGGGACAGGGGGTAAAGAGCAGTACTTC.

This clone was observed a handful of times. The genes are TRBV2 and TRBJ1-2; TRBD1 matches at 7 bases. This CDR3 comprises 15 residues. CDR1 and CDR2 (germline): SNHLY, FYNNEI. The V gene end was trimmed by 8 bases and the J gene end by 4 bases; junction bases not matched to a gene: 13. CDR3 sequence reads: CASETPGTAIYGYTF. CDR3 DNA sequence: TGTGCCAGCGAAACGCCCGGGACAGCCATCTATGGCTACACCTTC.

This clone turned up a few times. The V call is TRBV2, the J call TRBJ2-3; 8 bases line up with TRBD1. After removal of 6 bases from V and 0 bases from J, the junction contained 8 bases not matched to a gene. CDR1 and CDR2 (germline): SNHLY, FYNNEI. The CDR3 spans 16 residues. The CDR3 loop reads CASSDGTGFSTDTQYF. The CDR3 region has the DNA TGTGCCAGCAGCGATGGGACAGGATTTAGCACAGATACGCAGTATTTT.

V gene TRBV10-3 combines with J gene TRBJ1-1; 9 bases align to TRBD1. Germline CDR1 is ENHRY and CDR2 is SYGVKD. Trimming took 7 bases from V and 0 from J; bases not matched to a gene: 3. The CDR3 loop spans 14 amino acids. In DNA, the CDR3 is TGTGCCATCAAACAGGGGGCCTTGAACACTGAAGCTTTCTTT. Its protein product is CAIKQGALNTEAFF.

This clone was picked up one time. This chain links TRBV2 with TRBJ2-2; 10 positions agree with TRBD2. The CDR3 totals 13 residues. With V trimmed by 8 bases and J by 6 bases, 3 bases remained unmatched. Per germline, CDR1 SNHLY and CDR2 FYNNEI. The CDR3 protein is CASETSGAGELFF. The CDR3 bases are TGTGCCAGCGAAACTAGCGGGGCCGGGGAGCTGTTTTTT.

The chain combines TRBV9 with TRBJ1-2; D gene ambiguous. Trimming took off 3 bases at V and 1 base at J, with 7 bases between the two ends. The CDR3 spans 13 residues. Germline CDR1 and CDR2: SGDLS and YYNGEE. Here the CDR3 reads CASSAISNYGYTF. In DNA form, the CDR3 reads TGTGCCAGCAGCGCTATAAGTAACTATGGCTACACCTTC. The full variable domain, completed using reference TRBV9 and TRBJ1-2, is DSGVTQTPKHLITATGQRVTLRCSPRSGDLSVYWYQQSLDQGLQFLIQYYNGEERAKGNILERFSAQQFPDLHSELNLSSLELGDSALYFCASSAISNYGYTFGSGTRLTVV.

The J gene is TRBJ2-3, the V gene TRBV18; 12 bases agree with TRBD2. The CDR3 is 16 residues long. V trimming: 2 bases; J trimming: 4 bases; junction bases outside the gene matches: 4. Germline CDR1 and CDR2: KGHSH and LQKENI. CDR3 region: CASSPSGLAGSDTQYF. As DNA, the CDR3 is TGTGCCAGCTCACCATCCGGACTAGCGGGGTCAGATACGCAGTATTTT. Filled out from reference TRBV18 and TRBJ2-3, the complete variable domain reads NAGVMQNPRHLVRRRGQEARLRCSPMKGHSHVYWYRQLPEEGLKFMVYLQKENIIDESGMPKERFSAEFPKEGPSILRIQQVVRGDSAAYFCASSPSGLAGSDTQYFGPGTRLTVL.

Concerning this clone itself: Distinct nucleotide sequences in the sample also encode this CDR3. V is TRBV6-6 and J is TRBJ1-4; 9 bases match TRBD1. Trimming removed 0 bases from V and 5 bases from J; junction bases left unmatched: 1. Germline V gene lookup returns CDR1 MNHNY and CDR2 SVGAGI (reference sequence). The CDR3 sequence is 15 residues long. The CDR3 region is CASSYSGTGNEKLFF. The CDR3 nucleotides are TGTGCCAGCAGTTACTCCGGGACAGGGAATGAAAAACTGTTTTTT.